The present T cell receptor beta chain was sequenced within a study of regulatory T cells in long-lasting Graves disease. CDR3 length: 14 amino acids. Germline values: CDR1 DFQATT, CDR2 SNEGSKA (reference sequence). Trimming removed 2 bases from V and 4 bases from J; junction bases left unmatched: 2. Researchers made TCR beta libraries by using iRepertoire HTBI primers and running Arm-PCR on CDR3 regions. One entry per CDR3 protein results from TCRdb running MiXCR on the multiplex PCR reads. Of 520,000 or so distinct CDR3 sequences listed, 9.5% to 15% are singletons. This clonotype was seen at least ten times. Noted time point: newly diagnosed GD, antithyroid drugs for less than 3 months. PBMC RNA was the source of the TCR library. Diagnosis followed American Thyroid Association guidelines for Graves' disease. These data also featured in a second study, about T cells in Graves' hyperthyroidism and ophthalmopathy. That paper states: The primer set for the first-round RT-PCR of the TCR CDR3 was HTBI. Patients with ophthalmopathy were separated from those with stable hyperthyroidism by a 13 V-J model.

The chain couples TRBV20-1 to TRBJ1-4, with 9 bases identical to TRBD1. The receptor's source is a woman in her twenties or thirties with Graves disease. Sequencing was performed on peripheral blood mononuclear cells (PBMCs), taken at new diagnosis, from a patient treated with antithyroid drugs. The CDR3, as DNA: TGCAGTGCTAGACGGGGACAGGGTAATGAAAAACTGTTTTTT. It yields the protein CSARRGQGNEKLFF.